The present T cell receptor (beta chain) was sequenced within a study of shared clonotypes between healthy human individuals. General study results and limits: Shared clonotypes: about 5.3% naive CD4, roughly 4% naive CD8, roughly 2.4% memory CD4, approximately 0.37% memory CD8. Sampling involved blood alone; tissue repertoires likely differ.

As regards this clone: As yet, its antigen is unknown.

Deep-level settings were used for running the assay. Only in-frame clones appear in the TCRdb table, and some are missing; sequencing was by immunoSEQ multiplex PCR. The data contain about 1.5 million clones, approximately 98% of them singletons. Trimming took 7 bases from V and 2 from J, leaving 18 bases between them. The CDR3 loop spans 14 amino acids. Germline lookup yields CDR1 SQVTM and CDR2 ANQGSEA. This chain joins TRBV29-1 and TRBJ2-7; TRBD2 might be the D (6 bases). The sequencing input was naive CD4+ T cells sorted from blood. Subset given: CD45RA+ positively selected. This clonotype was sampled from a man aged 25 to 45 in good health. In DNA form, the CDR3 reads TGCAGCGCTGTACCCTCCGGGAGTACCTACGAGCAGTACTTC. It encodes CSAVPSGSTYEQYF.